This T cell receptor (beta chain) was documented in a study of cytomegalovirus exposure and HLA in healthy donors (dated by TCRdb to 2016 to 2017). Background on the whole study: In an earlier analysis of around 540 of the donors, 250 to 350 Gb of sequence data and some 100 million unique TCR beta sequences from about 190 million T cells were reported. An early release covering 550 to 650 HLA-typed donors comprised roughly 300 gigabases of sequencing data and 85 million or so unique TCR sequences. Of the roughly 410 genotyped donors, roughly 80% were placed in the genetic ancestry cluster associated with self-reported Caucasian donors. The aim of the study was to test whether cataloging public T cell receptors could identify signatures of past pathogen exposure. Using immunosequencing, the study profiled T cell repertoires from 550 to 750 subjects and related those repertoires to cytomegalovirus serostatus. Along with the roughly 700-subject first cohort, a separate validation cohort of over a hundred different subjects was used. The study combined high-throughput TCR immunosequencing, statistical association of individual TCRs with disease status, and machine learning to predict cytomegalovirus infection status. A later analysis re-analyzed previously published TCR beta repertoires from several hundred donors and added high-resolution HLA genotyping to study TCR occurrence patterns. In the later analysis, no new phenotypic data were used to find candidate immune exposures; instead, reliance was placed on TCR beta sequences and their occurrence across donors. To decide whether each TCR beta V gene segment behaved as functional or pseudogenic, an earlier analysis of 587 of the donors relied on high-throughput TCR beta sequencing. Donor age, sex, ethnicity and CMV serostatus were compiled together with the repertoire data. A later genetic analysis used genome-wide SNP genotypes for about 60% of the 666 donors, treating that subset as a discovery cohort. Every repertoire in the discovery cohort had been generated on one and the same sequencing platform. Class I and class II HLA loci were covered by the typing at four-digit resolution. The number of donors typed differed by locus, with roughly 629-640 for A, B, C, DRB1 and DQB1, over 500 for DQA1, over 600 for DPA1, and under 490 for DPB1. Because of strong linkage in the cohort, roughly five DR-DQ haplotypes were treated as single units for association and clustering. Among almost 400 genotyped donors of the cohort, an average of roughly 240,000 unique TCR beta nucleotide sequences were sequenced per donor, roughly 18% of them non-productive. Points the paper makes about the study in general: When HLA alleles, especially DR and DQ, strongly co-occurred, attributing TCR associations to individual alleles was difficult. In a later analysis, the rate of TCR association differed among HLA loci, with DRB1 alleles having the most associated TCRs and HLA-C alleles having the fewest. CMV serostatus was the only immune exposure information available for the cohort. Linkage disequilibrium might explain the correlated functional status among segregating V segments, but an unknown experimental factor could not be ruled out. According to the authors, the approach could potentially be generalized to other disease states and immunological phenotypes. A further reported finding was that TCR beta sequences accurately predicted the HLA-A and HLA-B alleles for most subjects in the first cohort. Most CMV-associated TCR beta chains appeared to be HLA-restricted in a later analysis, and the HLA associations seemed to be driven largely by CMV exposure. In an earlier analysis of approximately 590 of the donors, most TCR beta V segments appeared in productive rearrangements about 90% or about 30% of the time, broadly matching IMGT annotations. The sequencing pipeline was judged likely to have produced a cluster of highly shared sequence variants as a technical artifact. In vitro tests confirmed that three of the cytomegalovirus-associated TCR beta chains recognize cytomegalovirus antigens. About 17 rarely observed V segments, including chromosome 9 orphons, were excluded from the earlier analysis of about 600 of the donors because counts were too low. In a later analysis, 16,951 TCR beta sequences were associated with specific HLA alleles at a false discovery rate of 0.05. A later analysis found that HLA-associated TCR beta chains were more clonally expanded and had lower generation probabilities than equally common non-associated chains. A total of 164 TCR beta chains were listed by the study as associated with cytomegalovirus. Roughly uniform sequencing depth across donors was assumed in presence/absence analyses, although this assumption may not hold. In this cohort, only TCR beta chains were sequenced, and detectable features were limited by the absence of alpha or paired-chain data. The classifier was reported to diagnose cytomegalovirus status with high specificity and sensitivity in both the original cohort and the validation cohort. Most TCR sequences were observed very rarely across donors, whereas some public TCRs were present in many individuals. According to a later analysis, parvovirus B19, influenza, CMV and Epstein-Barr virus appeared linked to several top co-occurrence clusters. Because some donors lacked HLA typing at each locus, the association tests relied only on the typed subset. According to a later genetic analysis, donors in an Asian-associated ancestry cluster had fewer N-insertions in productive TCRs than the roughly 670-donor mean. In a later genetic analysis, a missense DCLRE1C variant was associated with V-gene and J-gene trimming of TCR beta chains, and the association was replicated in an independent cohort.

About this clone: Its specific antigen is unknown. Per-base qualities were not stored, and no clone one base away is much larger.

To prepare the library, the immunoSEQ multiplex PCR assay was applied. For the multiplex PCR, a mixture combining 60 forward primers for TCR Vbeta segments and 13 reverse primers for TCR Jbeta segments was used. A multiplex PCR assay on genomic DNA amplified the CDR3 region of rearranged TCR beta genes. On the Illumina HiSeq System, the amplified TCR beta libraries were sequenced as 87-base-pair reads. Under the source paper's analysis protocol: In a later analysis, about 80 million unique TCR beta chains were counted across the 500 to 700 repertoires, and some 10 million of these chains were shared by at least two donors. A nearest-neighbor algorithm error-corrected the raw reads and collapsed the reads into unique sequences, merging closely related sequences to remove PCR and sequencing errors. Alignment of CDR3 sequences to IMGT reference sequences was used to assign V, D and J gene segments. For a sequence to be retained, a match of at least six nucleotides was required to both a V gene segment and a J gene segment. A rearrangement counted as productive if the CDR3 had no stop codons and remained in frame with V and J, and every other rearrangement counted as non-productive. CDR3 was defined by IMGT convention, running from the second conserved V-encoded cysteine to the conserved J-encoded phenylalanine. Sequences without an unambiguous match to a single V gene segment were excluded from the earlier analysis of about 600 of the donors. In an earlier analysis of around 600 of the donors, V segments were called functional above 56.7% productive rearrangements and were called segregating when the between-donor standard deviation exceeded 5%. To diagnose cytomegalovirus status from the catalog of TCR beta chain sequences, a statistical classification framework was built. A later analysis assigned V and J genes by comparing TCR nucleotide sequences with IMGT/GENE-DB human TR gene sequences. The TCRdist pipeline was used in a later analysis to assign CDR3 sequences and most-parsimonious VDJ recombination scenarios. In a later analysis, every TCR beta chain was defined by the combination of its CDR3 amino acid sequence and its V-gene family, and reads without a unique V-gene family were dropped. As a way to deal with suspected cross-contamination and a sequencing artifact, a later analysis dropped under 600 nucleotide sequences that were highly shared and had low generation probability. In a later analysis, a clonal expansion index was calculated for each public chain from normalized within-repertoire ranks of inferred template counts. In a later analysis, generation probabilities were computed with a VDJ recombination model fitted to out-of-frame rearrangements, and the resulting probabilities were checked against IGoR. In a later analysis, hypergeometric tests were used to score TCR-TCR, TCR-HLA and TCR-CMV co-occurrence, with a repertoire-size bias correction applied to TCR pairs. In a later analysis, false discovery rates were estimated by permuting HLA or CMV assignments 20 times. In a later analysis, co-occurring TCRs were grouped using DBSCAN, and TCRdist sequence similarity was added for clustering within HLA-allele-positive subsets. Repertoires with fewer than 30,000 or more than 120,000 public chains were left out of co-occurrence clustering, as were a handful of repertoires with anomalous nucleotide sharing. This is the immuneACCESS table as TCRdb keeps it, with only in-frame sequences that have V and J called. A part of the clones is gone; compared with another copy, unresolved V genes explain less than half, and the rest is unexplained. V, J and clone size were drawn from that table, and D and trimming were deduced from the DNA. The sample profile shows about 190,000 clones; less than 85% of them were found once. The ten most abundant clones make up approximately 4.6% of the sample.

In total, roughly 670 healthy bone marrow donors made up the cohort. Cohort members were all nominally healthy when sampled, although unrecorded immune exposures were likely present. The donor was CMV seropositive and belonged to the group of more than 250 seropositive cohort members. Every donor gave a peripheral blood sample, and the peripheral blood mononuclear cells from that sample were used for TCR beta sequencing. The Qiagen DNeasy Blood Extraction Kit was used to extract genomic DNA from the blood cell samples. The source material was PBMCs. The receptor was isolated from a man aged 25 to 40 in good health and CMV-seropositive.

DNA sequence: TGTGCCAGCACTCCGGGACTAGCGGTCCGACCCGGCACAGATACGCAGTATTTT. Its protein reads: CASTPGLAVRPGTDTQYF. The chain is made from TRBV9 and TRBJ2-3, and 11 bases in between align with TRBD2. Including the terminal cysteine and phenylalanine, the CDR3 comprises 18 residues. Just the 54-base CDR3 DNA is kept, in frame starting at base 1. The germline V and J ends show losses of 6 bases and 1 base respectively, and no gene match explains 13 bases of the junction. CDR1 and CDR2, per the germline V gene, are SGDLS and YYNGEE.